One and the same sample provided the 18 T cell receptor beta chains below, sequenced in a study of cytomegalovirus exposure and HLA in healthy donors. The protocol was immunoSEQ multiplex PCR, while the TCRdb copy is restricted to in-frame clones and leaves out a portion. This repertoire shows about 110,000 clones, approximately 85% found once; its top ten account for about 2.9%. The sequencing sample was made of PBMCs. Receptors originate from a woman aged 18 to 35 in good health and CMV-seronegative.

This chain connects TRBV13 to TRBJ2-3; D perhaps matches TRBD1 (6 bases). The CDR3 is 15 residues long. CDR1 is PRHDT and CDR2 is FYEKMQ in the germline V gene (reference sequence). V lost 5 bases to trimming and J lost 2 bases, with 14 bases between them. CDR3 protein: CASSGRDKPTDTQYF. CDR3 nucleotide sequence: TGTGCCAGCAGCGGACGGGACAAGCCCACAGATACGCAGTATTTT. The full variable domain, in which reference TRBV13 and TRBJ2-3 provide the parts outside the CDR3, is AAGVIQSPRHLIKEKRETATLKCYPIPRHDTVYWYQQGPGQDPQFLISFYEKMQSDKGSIPDRFSAQQFSDYHSELNMSSLELGDSALYFCASSGRDKPTDTQYFGPGTRLTVL.

This clone occurred once. The rearrangement joins TRBV2 to TRBJ2-6; D unclear. CDR1 and CDR2 (germline): SNHLY, FYNNEI. This CDR3 has 14 residues. V gave up 6 bases and J gave up 0 bases, with 6 bases separating them. CDR3 amino acids: CASSRSSGANVLTF. In nucleotides, the CDR3 is TGTGCCAGCAGCCGGAGCTCTGGGGCCAACGTCCTGACTTTC.

The genes are TRBV18 and TRBJ2-2; TRBD1 might be the D (6 bases). V was cut by 3 bases and J by 9 bases, with 8 bases left in between. Germline-derived CDR1 and CDR2 are KGHSH and LQKENI. The CDR3 runs to 12 residues. CDR3 coding DNA: TGTGCCAGCTCACCGGGGGCCTGGGAGCTGTTTTTT. This codes for CASSPGAWELFF.

This sequence joins TRBV6-1 and TRBJ2-1, with D tentatively TRBD2 (5 bases). The ends were cut back, 3 bases at V and 8 bases at J, with 11 bases in the middle. Germline CDR1 and CDR2: MNHNS and SASEGT. The CDR3 has 13 amino acids. CDR3 nucleotide sequence: TGTGCCAGCAGTGACAGAGGGTGGGATGAGCAGTTCTTC. The encoded protein is CASSDRGWDEQFF.

The chain is built from TRBV28 and TRBJ2-2; 10 bases align to TRBD1. Germline CDR1 and CDR2: MDHEN and SYDVKM. The CDR3 has 14 residues. With 10 bases clipped from V and 6 bases from J, the junction kept 8 bases outside the gene matches. The CDR3 protein is CATHRDRGSGELFF. The CDR3 DNA is TGTGCCACCCACCGGGACAGGGGATCCGGGGAGCTGTTTTTT.

The gene calls are TRBV21-1 and TRBJ2-1; the table's D call, TRBD2, was not checked against the DNA. TRBV21-1 represents a pseudogene. This CDR3 region has 16 residues. The CDR3 DNA sequence: TGTGCCAGCAGGGTGACTAGCGGGGGGCATTACAATGAGCAGTTCTTC. This translates into CASRVTSGGHYNEQFF.

In this sample, this clone turned up a few times. This chain links TRBV7-2 with TRBJ1-2; tentatively, D is TRBD1 (5 bases). The CDR3 extends over 13 amino acids. Trimming took off 8 bases at V and 2 bases at J, with 12 bases between the two ends. The germline V gene encodes CDR1 SGHTA and CDR2 FQGNSA. Written as DNA, the CDR3 is TGTGCCAGCGTCACAGACAGAAACTATGGCTACACCTTC. Amino acids: CASVTDRNYGYTF.

The chain uses TRBV27 and TRBJ2-7; 7 nucleotides line up with TRBD1. Losses at the gene ends were 5 bases for V and 3 bases for J; bases not matched to a gene: 7. Germline V CDR1 and CDR2: MNHEY, SMNVEV (reference sequence). The CDR3 sequence is 14 residues long. CDR3 protein: CASSVRQGNYEQYF. The CDR3 region has the DNA TGTGCCAGCAGTGTCCGACAGGGAAACTACGAGCAGTACTTC.

The V and J genes are TRBV6-5 and TRBJ2-5; 7 bases are shared with TRBD2. V dropped 9 bases and J dropped 7; count of bases not matched to a gene: 11. This CDR3 has 13 residues. Germline V gives CDR1 MNHEY, CDR2 SVGAGI. CDR3 residues: CARGEGSAGTQYF. CDR3 nucleotide sequence: TGTGCCAGGGGGGAGGGGTCCGCTGGGACCCAGTACTTC.

This chain links TRBV5-6 with TRBJ1-6; tentative D call: TRBD1 (6 bases). Germline CDR1 reads SGHDT; CDR2 reads YYEEEE. The CDR3 length is 15 residues. Trimming took 5 bases from V and 0 from J, leaving 9 bases between them. The CDR3 sequence is CASSPDSSYNSPLHF. The CDR3, as DNA: TGTGCCAGCAGTCCGGACAGCTCCTATAATTCACCCCTCCACTTT.

The genes are TRBV7-6 and TRBJ2-1, with unresolved D. V shed 5 bases and J shed 0 bases, with 14 bases lying between them. Germline CDR1 and CDR2: SGHVS and FNYEAQ. CDR3 length: 16 amino acids. The DNA of the CDR3 is TGTGCCAGCAGCCCCCCGGCGGTGAGCTCCTACAATGAGCAGTTCTTC. Translation gives CASSPPAVSSYNEQFF.

This clone was seen once. The chain couples TRBV19 to TRBJ1-2, with TRBD1 as a possible D gene (5 bases). Germline CDR1 reads LNHDA; CDR2 reads SQIVND (reference sequence). The CDR3 loop spans 16 amino acids. Trimming removed 3 bases from V and 2 bases from J, with 16 bases in between. The DNA of the CDR3 is TGTGCCAGTAGTATCGGTGGGGCCAGGCTAAACTATGGCTACACCTTC. It encodes CASSIGGARLNYGYTF.

The chain is built from TRBV7-8 and TRBJ1-4, with D unresolved. This CDR3 is built from 16 residues. V lost 5 bases and J 6 bases, leaving 19 bases between the germline ends. Germline CDR1 reads SGHVS; CDR2 reads FQNEAQ. As DNA, the CDR3 is TGTGCCAGCAGCCACCCGGGAGGTACCGGAGATGAAAAACTGTTTTTT. Its translation is CASSHPGGTGDEKLFF.

This clone was observed a single time. The chain combines TRBV2 with TRBJ1-4; D remains unclear. In germline, CDR1 is SNHLY, CDR2 FYNNEI. Trimming stripped 4 bases from V and 8 bases from J, with 20 bases between. The CDR3 contains 16 residues. Written as DNA, the CDR3 is TGTGCCAGCAGTGTGCCCTCGGGGTTAAAAAGGGAAAAACTGTTTTTT. The encoded protein is CASSVPSGLKREKLFF.

This chain links TRBV6-5 with TRBJ1-2; D is unresolved. CDR1 is MNHEY, CDR2 SVGAGI, per germline. The CDR3 has 15 amino acids. Trimming took 4 bases from V and 0 from J, leaving 12 bases between them. The CDR3 nucleotides are TGTGCCAGCAGTTTCTTCGGGGAAGCTAACTATGGCTACACCTTC. This encodes CASSFFGEANYGYTF.

This chain connects TRBV29-1 to TRBJ1-2; 8 nucleotides line up with TRBD1. CDR1 is SQVTM, CDR2 ANQGSEA, per germline. Germline trimming cut 6 bases from V and 3 bases from J; bases unmatched to any gene: 9. This CDR3 spans 14 amino acids. This chain's CDR3 is CSVEGRQGYYGYTF. CDR3 nucleotide sequence: TGCAGCGTGGAGGGGCGACAGGGGTACTATGGCTACACCTTC. Full variable domain (outside the CDR3, taken from reference TRBV29-1 and TRBJ1-2): SAVISQKPSRDICQRGTSLTIQCQVDSQVTMMFWYRQQPGQSLTLIATANQGSEATYESGFVIDKFPISRPNLTFSTLTVSNMSPEDSSIYLCSVEGRQGYYGYTFGSGTRLTVV.

This clone is a singleton in its sample. The same CDR3 also results from other DNA sequences found in this sample. The chain is built from TRBV4-1 and TRBJ2-7; D is possibly TRBD2 (5 bases). The V and J ends lost 5 bases and 3 bases respectively, with 14 bases between them. The CDR3 contains 14 residues. Looked up from germline, CDR1 is MGHRA and CDR2 is YSYEKL. CDR3: CASSVSGGGYEQYF. CDR3 DNA sequence: TGCGCCAGCAGCGTTTCCGGAGGAGGCTACGAGCAGTACTTC.

The J gene is TRBJ1-2, the V gene TRBV6-6, with D maybe TRBD1 (5 bases). The CDR3 sequence is 15 residues long. Trimming shortened V by 0 bases and J by 2 bases, and 10 bases separated the two germline ends. Germline CDR1 is MNHNY and CDR2 is SVGAGI (reference sequence). CDR3 nucleotides: TGTGCCAGCAGTTACTCCCAGGGCCCGAACTATGGCTACACCTTC. Translating it yields CASSYSQGPNYGYTF.